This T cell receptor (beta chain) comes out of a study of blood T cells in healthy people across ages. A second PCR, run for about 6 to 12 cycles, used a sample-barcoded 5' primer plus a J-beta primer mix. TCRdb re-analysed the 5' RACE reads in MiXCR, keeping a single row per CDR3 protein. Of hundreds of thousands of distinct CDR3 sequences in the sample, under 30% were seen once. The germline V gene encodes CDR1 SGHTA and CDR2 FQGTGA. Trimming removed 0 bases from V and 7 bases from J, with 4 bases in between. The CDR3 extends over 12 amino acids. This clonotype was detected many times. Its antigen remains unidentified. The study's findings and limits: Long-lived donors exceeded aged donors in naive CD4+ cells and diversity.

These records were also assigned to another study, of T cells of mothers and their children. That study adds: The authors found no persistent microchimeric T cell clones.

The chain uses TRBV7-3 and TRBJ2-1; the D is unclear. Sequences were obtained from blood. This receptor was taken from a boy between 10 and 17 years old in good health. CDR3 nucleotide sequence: TGTGCCAGCAGCTTAACACCGAATGAGCAGTTCTTC. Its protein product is CASSLTPNEQFF. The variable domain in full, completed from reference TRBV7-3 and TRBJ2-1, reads GAGVSQTPSNKVTEKGKYVELRCDPISGHTALYWYRQSLGQGPEFLIYFQGTGAADDSGLPNDRFFAVRPEGSVSTLKIQRTERGDSAVYLCASSLTPNEQFFGPGTRLTVL.